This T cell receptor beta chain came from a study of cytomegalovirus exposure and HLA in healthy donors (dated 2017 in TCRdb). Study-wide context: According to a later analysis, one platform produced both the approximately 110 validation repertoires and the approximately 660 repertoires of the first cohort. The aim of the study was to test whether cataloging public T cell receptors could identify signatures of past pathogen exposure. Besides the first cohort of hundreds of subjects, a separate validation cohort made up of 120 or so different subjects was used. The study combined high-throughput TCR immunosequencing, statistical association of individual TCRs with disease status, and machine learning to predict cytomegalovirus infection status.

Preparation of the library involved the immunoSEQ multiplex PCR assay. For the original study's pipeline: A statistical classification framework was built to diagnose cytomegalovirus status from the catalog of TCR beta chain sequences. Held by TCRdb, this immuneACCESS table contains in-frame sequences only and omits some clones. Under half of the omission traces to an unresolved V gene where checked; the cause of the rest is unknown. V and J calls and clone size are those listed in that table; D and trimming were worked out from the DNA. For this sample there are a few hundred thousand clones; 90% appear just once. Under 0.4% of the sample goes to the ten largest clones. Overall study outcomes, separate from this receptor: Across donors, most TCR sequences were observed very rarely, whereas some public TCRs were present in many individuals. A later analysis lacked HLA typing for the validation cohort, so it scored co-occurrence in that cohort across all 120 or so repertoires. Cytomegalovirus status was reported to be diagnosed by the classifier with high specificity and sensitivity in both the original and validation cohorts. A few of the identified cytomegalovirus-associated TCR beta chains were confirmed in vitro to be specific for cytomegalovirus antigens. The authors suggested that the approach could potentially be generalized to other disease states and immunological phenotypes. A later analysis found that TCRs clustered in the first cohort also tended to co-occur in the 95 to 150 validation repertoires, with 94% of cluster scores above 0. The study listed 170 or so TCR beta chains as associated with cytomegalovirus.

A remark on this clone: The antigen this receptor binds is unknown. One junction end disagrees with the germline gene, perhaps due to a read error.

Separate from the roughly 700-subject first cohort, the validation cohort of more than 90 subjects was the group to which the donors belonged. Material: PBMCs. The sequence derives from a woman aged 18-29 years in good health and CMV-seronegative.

The DNA is TGTGCCAGCAGGTACCGCGGTCCCGAGATTGAATTC. It translates to CASRYRGPEIEF. Recombination connected TRBV2 to TRBJ2-7, with no confidently assigned D gene. Its CDR3 holds 12 amino acids, cysteine through phenylalanine. Left in the record is the CDR3 DNA by itself, 36 bases read in frame from the first base. The germline V gene yields SNHLY for CDR1 and FYNNEI for CDR2.